Shown below are 15 T cell receptor beta chains from a single sample sequenced in a study of beta chain features in type 1 diabetes. Regarding the study as a whole: Researchers report that Type 1 diabetes patients had moderately but significantly shorter TCRB CDR3s across all four CD4+ subsets.

Investigators reverse transcribed all isolated RNA, so they sequenced expressed TCRB transcripts. This table comes from immunoSEQ multiplex PCR, and its TCRdb copy is limited to in-frame clones, with some not included. The sample has a few hundred thousand clones; roughly 17% are singletons. For these TCRs, the target antigens are not known. What was sequenced was naive CD4+ T cells from blood. The origin of the receptors is a man aged 30-40 years with type 1 diabetes.

The chain recombines TRBV5-1 with TRBJ2-3; tentative D call: TRBD2 (6 bases). There are 13 residues in the CDR3. Germline V gives CDR1 SGHRS, CDR2 YFSETQ. The germline V and J ends were trimmed by 4 bases and 6 bases, with 12 bases remaining between them. DNA of the CDR3: TGCGCCAGCAGCCGCACTAGCTCGGATACGCAGTATTTT. Protein: CASSRTSSDTQYF.

This sequence joins TRBV29-1 and TRBJ1-3; D might be TRBD1 (5 bases). The CDR3 spans 15 residues. Between the trimmed V and J ends, which lost 6 bases and 1 base, there was a span of 16 bases. Germline V CDR1 and CDR2: SQVTM, ANQGSEA. CDR3 region: CSVKTREGSGNTIYF. As DNA, the CDR3 is TGCAGCGTCAAGACCAGGGAAGGATCTGGAAACACCATATATTTT.

In its sample, this clone was seen a few times. This chain uses TRBV6-4 with TRBJ1-1, with unresolved D. The V gene lost 2 bases and the J gene lost 7 bases, with 11 bases spanning the gap. This CDR3 has 13 amino acids. Germline V gene sequence: CDR1 MRHNA, CDR2 SNTAGT. The CDR3 DNA reads as TGTGCCAGCAGTGACCCTAACAATGGTGAAGCTTTCTTT. Amino acid sequence: CASSDPNNGEAFF.

This clone was counted only a few times. The chain combines TRBV15 with TRBJ2-3; 10 nucleotides agree with TRBD2. V gave up 2 bases and J gave up 2 bases; unmatched junction bases: 1. The CDR3 runs to 15 residues. Germline V lookup: CDR1 LNHNV, CDR2 YYDKDF (reference sequence). The CDR3 bases are TGTGCCACCAGCAGAACTAGCGGGAACACAGATACGCAGTATTTT. It is translated as CATSRTSGNTDTQYF.

The chain employs TRBV29-1 and TRBJ2-3; 15 positions match TRBD2. The CDR3 loop spans 15 amino acids. Germline CDR1 reads SQVTM; CDR2 reads ANQGSEA. After removal of 6 bases from V and 4 bases from J, the junction contained 5 bases not matched to a gene. CDR3 bases: TGCAGCGTGGCAGGACTAGCGGGAGGGCCAGATACGCAGTATTTT. This sequence encodes CSVAGLAGGPDTQYF.

There are a few counts of this clone. The chain employs TRBV10-2 and TRBJ2-5; D is unclear. Germline CDR1 and CDR2: WSHSY and SAAADI. V dropped 0 bases and J dropped 10 bases, with 12 bases sitting between them. CDR3 length: 13 amino acids. The CDR3 protein is CASSESTMVIQYF. DNA of the CDR3: TGCGCCAGCAGTGAGTCGACAATGGTGATCCAGTACTTC.

The chain recombines TRBV7-2 with TRBJ2-6, with TRBD1 identical over 10 bases. After removal of 5 bases from V and 3 bases from J, the junction contained 7 bases not matched to a gene. This CDR3 is built from 17 residues. The germline gives CDR1 SGHTA, CDR2 FQGNSA. The CDR3 region has the DNA TGTGCCAGCAGCCAACCGACAGGGGGCGTTGGGGCCAACGTCCTGACTTTC. Encoded protein: CASSQPTGGVGANVLTF.

The J gene is TRBJ1-1, the V gene TRBV6-5; D gene uncertain. The CDR3 contains 13 residues. V lost 4 bases and J 10 bases, leaving 16 bases between the germline ends. Germline lookup yields CDR1 MNHEY and CDR2 SVGAGI. The CDR3 spells CASSSRSIAGAFF. The CDR3 coding sequence is TGTGCCAGCAGTTCACGATCCATTGCTGGAGCTTTCTTT.

This clone was recorded a few times. J is TRBJ1-1 and V is TRBV5-1; D unresolved. Germline CDR1 and CDR2: SGHRS and YFSETQ. Trimming left V 0 bases short and J 1 base short, with 7 bases between. CDR3 length equals 14 residues. In DNA, the CDR3 is TGCGCCAGCAGCTTGGAACACCCGAACACTGAAGCTTTCTTT. Protein: CASSLEHPNTEAFF. Full variable domain (missing parts from reference TRBV5-1 and TRBJ1-1): KAGVTQTPRYLIKTRGQQVTLSCSPISGHRSVSWYQQTPGQGLQFLFEYFSETQRNKGNFPGRFSGRQFSNSRSEMNVSTLELGDSALYLCASSLEHPNTEAFFGQGTRLTVV.

The rearrangement joins TRBV30 to TRBJ1-1; unclear D gene. V dropped 0 bases and J dropped 8 bases, with 7 bases sitting between them. CDR3 size: 11 residues. Germline-derived CDR1 and CDR2 are GTSNPN and SVGIG (reference sequence). The CDR3 sequence is CAWSVRSEAFF. The CDR3 bases are TGTGCCTGGAGTGTACGGTCCGAAGCTTTCTTT. Full variable domain (missing parts from reference TRBV30 and TRBJ1-1): SQTIHQWPATLVQPVGSPLSLECTVEGTSNPNLYWYRQAAGRGLQLLFYSVGIGQISSEVPQNLSASRPQDRQFILSSKKLLLSDSGFYLCAWSVRSEAFFGQGTRLTVV.

This clone was counted only a few times. This chain connects TRBV5-1 to TRBJ1-1; 7 nucleotides agree with TRBD1. CDR1 and CDR2 (germline): SGHRS, YFSETQ. V shed 5 bases and J 2 bases; nucleotides not matched to a gene: 12. This CDR3 contains 16 residues. CDR3 protein: CASSYTPGQRNTEAFF. The CDR3 DNA reads as TGCGCCAGCAGTTACACTCCGGGACAGAGAAACACTGAAGCTTTCTTT.

The rearrangement links TRBV5-1 to TRBJ1-2, with D perhaps TRBD1 (5 bases). The germline V and J ends were trimmed by 4 bases and 0 bases, with 13 bases remaining between them. The CDR3 extends over 15 amino acids. Germline V gene lookup returns CDR1 SGHRS and CDR2 YFSETQ. The CDR3 sequence: CASSPAGGTNYGYTF. Here the CDR3 DNA reads TGCGCCAGCAGCCCCGCGGGGGGAACTAACTATGGCTACACCTTC.

This clone has only a few counts. V is TRBV29-1 and J is TRBJ2-7; no firm D call. There are 11 residues in the CDR3. Trimming stripped 2 bases from V and 3 bases from J, with 5 bases between. Looked up from germline, CDR1 is SQVTM and CDR2 is ANQGSEA. The CDR3 DNA is TGCAGCGTTGAAAAGCACTACGAGCAGTACTTC. It translates to CSVEKHYEQYF.

This clone was seen more than once but under ten times. The CDR3 reads CASSLTKDPVDTQYF. In DNA form, the CDR3 reads TGTGCCAGCAGCTTAACTAAGGACCCGGTAGATACGCAGTATTTT. This rearrangement joins TRBV27 to TRBJ2-3; D not resolved. Between the trimmed V and J ends, which lost 6 bases and 5 bases, there was a span of 18 bases. Germline values: CDR1 MNHEY, CDR2 SMNVEV (reference sequence). CDR3 size: 15 residues.

In this sample, this clone turned up a few times. The chain recombines TRBV28 with TRBJ2-1; no clear D gene. The CDR3 sequence is 13 residues long. The V gene's germline CDR1 is MDHEN and CDR2 SYDVKM. V was clipped by 4 bases and J by 10 bases, with 14 bases between them. The CDR3 protein is CASSSVVRIEQFF. Here the CDR3 DNA reads TGTGCCAGCAGTTCAGTCGTCCGCATAGAGCAGTTCTTC.